These 14 T cell receptor beta chains came from one sample sequenced in a study of blood T cell repertoires in COVID-19. Profiling relied on immunoSEQ multiplex PCR, and the TCRdb table lists in-frame clones only, not all of them. Of roughly 220,000 clones in the sample, 80% to 85% were seen once. The sequencing input was peripheral blood. These receptors all come from a woman in her twenties or thirties who had recovered from COVID-19.

This chain joins TRBV9 and TRBJ1-1; TRBD1 matches at 9 bases. This CDR3 region has 14 residues. Germline V gene lookup returns CDR1 SGDLS and CDR2 YYNGEE. The V segment lost 3 bases and the J segment 2 bases; nucleotides outside the gene matches: 2. CDR3: CASSGGQGNTEAFF. CDR3 nucleotide sequence: TGTGCCAGCAGCGGGGGACAGGGAAACACTGAAGCTTTCTTT.

J is TRBJ1-2 and V is TRBV5-1; TRBD1 aligns across 7 bases. Germline V gene sequence: CDR1 SGHRS, CDR2 YFSETQ. With V trimmed by 4 bases and J by 0 bases, 6 bases remained unmatched. The CDR3 covers 15 residues. CDR3: CASSLNRGANYGYTF. The CDR3 DNA reads TGCGCCAGCAGCCTAAACAGGGGAGCTAACTATGGCTACACCTTC.

The chain couples TRBV10-1 to TRBJ2-3; D perhaps matches TRBD1 (5 bases). This CDR3 spans 12 amino acids. The germline CDR1 and CDR2 sequences are WNHNN and SYGVQD (reference sequence). V lost 8 bases and J 4 bases, leaving 10 bases between the germline ends. The CDR3 DNA reads TGCGCCAGCGGAGCGACAGCAGATACGCAGTATTTT. Amino acids: CASGATADTQYF.

The gene calls are TRBV5-1 and TRBJ1-3; weak D call: TRBD1 (6 bases). This CDR3 contains 13 residues. Trimming stripped 0 bases from V and 6 bases from J, with 7 bases between. The germline gives CDR1 SGHRS, CDR2 YFSETQ. The CDR3 bases are TGCGCCAGCAGCTTGGGACAGGAAAACACCATATATTTT. It specifies CASSLGQENTIYF.

This clone has just a few counts. J is TRBJ2-7 and V is TRBV25-1; no clear D. The CDR3 sequence is 9 residues long. The germline CDR1 and CDR2 sequences are MGHDK and SYGVNS. The CDR3 region has the DNA TGTGCCAGCAGCGATCCAGGTAGAGTC. Its translation is CASSDPGRV.

V usage is TRBV19 and J usage is TRBJ1-2; D remains unclear. The CDR3 covers 14 residues. Germline-derived CDR1 and CDR2 are LNHDA and SQIVND (reference sequence). The V end lost 3 bases, the J end lost 1 base, and 9 bases lay between the germline ends. The CDR3 coding sequence is TGTGCCAGTAGTATCGTCGGTTTTAACTATGGCTACACCTTC. It specifies CASSIVGFNYGYTF.

The chain combines TRBV6-7 with TRBJ2-7, with 9 bases lining up with TRBD1. TRBV6-7 is reported as an ORF; its role is uncertain. V was pared by 8 bases and J by 3 bases, with 14 bases of the junction left unmatched. This CDR3 region has 16 residues. The CDR3, as DNA: TGTGCCAGCTTTACCCGGGACAGGGTACGTATCTACGAGCAGTACTTC. Residues: CASFTRDRVRIYEQYF.

The genes are TRBV7-9 and TRBJ1-3, with D perhaps matching TRBD1 (6 bases). CDR3 length: 19 amino acids. Germline assignment: CDR1 SEHNR and CDR2 FQNEAQ (reference sequence). The V end was cut by 6 bases, the J end by 1 base, with 25 bases between. In nucleotides, the CDR3 is TGTGCCAGCAGGCGTAAACAGGGATCAGACTCCCCTTCTGGAAACACCATATATTTT. This gives the protein CASRRKQGSDSPSGNTIYF. Filled out from reference TRBV7-9 and TRBJ1-3, the complete variable domain reads DTGVSQNPRHKITKRGQNVTFRCDPISEHNRLYWYRQTLGQGPEFLTYFQNEAQLEKSRLLSDRFSAERPKGSFSTLEIQRTEQGDSAMYLCASRRKQGSDSPSGNTIYFGEGSWLTVV.

The chain couples TRBV14 to TRBJ2-5, with 7 bases that match TRBD1. Germline CDR1 and CDR2: SGHDN and FVKESK. This CDR3 comprises 16 residues. J gave up 6 bases and V 0 bases, and 10 bases lay outside the gene matches. CDR3: CASSQDFVGTVKTQYF. DNA of the CDR3: TGTGCCAGCAGCCAAGATTTTGTTGGGACAGTGAAGACCCAGTACTTC.

Here the CDR3 DNA reads TGCGCCAGCAGCTTGGATGTACAGGGGGCCTACAATGAGCAGTTCTTC. As protein: CASSLDVQGAYNEQFF. The chain employs TRBV5-1 and TRBJ2-1, with 8 bases fitting TRBD1. Germline V CDR1 and CDR2: SGHRS, YFSETQ. The CDR3 length is 16 residues. V was clipped by 0 bases and J by 2 bases; unmatched bases: 4.

This clone showed up just a few times. Here the CDR3 DNA reads TGTGCCAGCAGTGCGGACAGGTACAATGAGCAGTTCTTC. This sequence encodes CASSADRYNEQFF. The chain employs TRBV2 and TRBJ2-1; 7 bases line up with TRBD1. Germline CDR1 and CDR2: SNHLY and FYNNEI. The V segment lost 4 bases and the J segment 4 bases; nucleotides outside the gene matches: 1. CDR3 length: 13 residues.

The chain is built from TRBV6-7 and TRBJ2-7, with 8 bases fitting TRBD2. TRBV6-7 is classed as an ORF, of uncertain function. The CDR3 consists of 17 residues. The V segment lost 4 bases and the J segment 11 bases; nucleotides outside the gene matches: 22. In DNA form, the CDR3 reads TGTGCCAGCAGTTGCCGTCTAAGCGGGAGAAATTTTGATGGGAAGTACTTC. Protein: CASSCRLSGRNFDGKYF.

This chain links TRBV9 with TRBJ1-5, with 7 positions matching TRBD1. V lost 0 bases, J lost 2 bases, and 20 bases stayed unmatched. CDR1 is SGDLS and CDR2 is YYNGEE in the germline V gene. This CDR3 is built from 21 residues. CDR3: CASSVAQYLTGLRGGNQPQHF. The CDR3 bases are TGTGCCAGCAGCGTAGCGCAGTACCTGACAGGGCTGAGGGGGGGCAATCAGCCCCAGCATTTT.

This chain uses TRBV5-6 with TRBJ2-2; the match to TRBD2 covers 11 bases. Germline lookup yields CDR1 SGHDT and CDR2 YYEEEE. This CDR3 region has 18 residues. The J segment lost 0 bases and the V segment lost 3 bases, leaving 7 bases of the junction unmatched. The DNA of the CDR3 is TGTGCCAGCAGCTCCGGGACTAGCGGAGGACCGAACACCGGGGAGCTGTTTTTT. Its protein product is CASSSGTSGGPNTGELFF.